The 32 T cell receptor beta chains reported below all come from one sample, sequenced in a study of regulatory dendritic cells for organ transplantation. What these receptors recognize is not known. Sequencing was performed with immunoSEQ multiplex PCR; in TCRdb, only in-frame clones are kept and a portion is missing. Seen here are 12,000 or so clones, just under 90% observed once, and the top ten hold nearly 0.45%. Allogeneic regulatory or mature dendritic cells were co-cultured for more than 4 days with CFSE-labeled sorted T cells at 1:10. The sequenced sample consisted of naive CD8+ T cells from blood cultured with dendritic cells. Stated subset: CD45RA+ naive T cells. Receptors originate from a human donor in good health.

A single count supports this clone. The chain joins TRBV27 to TRBJ2-1, with D unresolved. V was trimmed by 6 bases and J by 5 bases, leaving 8 bases between them. From germline, CDR1 is MNHEY and CDR2 SMNVEV (reference sequence). CDR3 length equals 12 residues. CDR3 protein: CASRSPNNEQFF. CDR3 bases: TGTGCCAGCAGGTCCCCAAACAATGAGCAGTTCTTC.

V is TRBV27 and J is TRBJ2-7; D is possibly TRBD1 (6 bases). V lost 7 bases and J lost 3, with 22 bases in between. Germline CDR1 and CDR2: MNHEY and SMNVEV (reference sequence). This CDR3 has 16 residues. CDR3 region: CASIPLSGHGNYEQYF. The CDR3 DNA follows: TGTGCCAGCATCCCCCTCTCGGGACACGGCAACTACGAGCAGTACTTC.

V usage is TRBV5-4 and J usage is TRBJ2-7, with a possible D match to TRBD1 (6 bases). CDR3 length equals 17 residues. The V gene's germline CDR1 is SGHNT and CDR2 YYREEE (reference sequence). V was shortened by 1 base and J by 4 bases, with 21 bases between the two germline ends. The CDR3 loop is CASSLSGRGIHHYEQYF. The DNA for the CDR3 is TGTGCCAGCAGCTTGTCCGGTAGGGGGATCCATCATTACGAGCAGTACTTC.

This chain connects TRBV15 to TRBJ1-2, with D unresolved. The CDR3 spans 16 residues. The V gene lost 0 bases and the J gene lost 0 bases, with 11 bases spanning the gap. Germline CDR1 reads LNHNV; CDR2 reads YYDKDF (reference sequence). In DNA form, the CDR3 reads TGTGCCACCAGCAGAGACCAGGACGGACCTAACTATGGCTACACCTTC. Translated: CATSRDQDGPNYGYTF.

V is TRBV9 and J is TRBJ2-6; D is uncertain. V was clipped by 0 bases and J by 4 bases, with 14 bases between them. The CDR3 runs to 17 residues. Germline lookup yields CDR1 SGDLS and CDR2 YYNGEE. CDR3 sequence reads: CASSVAPKRGGANVLTF. The CDR3 bases are TGTGCCAGCAGCGTAGCTCCCAAGCGTGGAGGGGCCAACGTCCTGACTTTC.

The chain carries TRBV4-2 and TRBJ2-1, with D possibly matching TRBD2 (6 bases). The CDR3 totals 16 residues. The germline gives CDR1 LGHNA, CDR2 YNFKEQ. Deletions cut 0 bases from V and 5 bases from J, with 14 bases between. The CDR3 is CASSQDALASHNEQFF. CDR3 nucleotide sequence: TGTGCCAGCAGCCAAGATGCCCTAGCGAGCCACAATGAGCAGTTCTTC.

The V gene is TRBV9, the J gene TRBJ2-2; D is unclear. The CDR3 spans 12 residues. Germline V CDR1 and CDR2: SGDLS, YYNGEE. Trimming left V 0 bases short and J 7 bases short, with 4 bases between. DNA for the CDR3: TGTGCCAGCAGCGTAGATGGCGGGGAGCTGTTTTTT. Amino acid sequence: CASSVDGGELFF.

This clone came up once. This chain links TRBV9 with TRBJ1-2; unclear D gene. V was pared by 0 bases and J by 0 bases, with 9 bases between. This CDR3 contains 15 residues. CDR1 and CDR2 from the germline V gene are SGDLS and YYNGEE. This chain's CDR3 is CASSVGSETNYGYTF. The CDR3 nucleotides are TGTGCCAGCAGCGTAGGGTCGGAAACTAACTATGGCTACACCTTC.

This clone was detected once. V usage is TRBV5-1 and J usage is TRBJ2-3, with D tentatively TRBD2 (6 bases). This CDR3 spans 16 amino acids. V was shortened by 5 bases and J by 2 bases, with 18 bases between the two germline ends. The germline gives CDR1 SGHRS, CDR2 YFSETQ. The CDR3 DNA sequence: TGCGCCAGCAGGGACTCGGATGGGGGGTACACAGATACGCAGTATTTT. Translation: CASRDSDGGYTDTQYF.

This clone came up once. The CDR3 loop reads CASSPGTGAYEQYF. CDR3 nucleotides: TGTGCCAGCAGTCCCGGGACAGGGGCCTACGAGCAGTACTTC. The rearrangement joins TRBV28 to TRBJ2-7; 10 bases fit TRBD1. This CDR3 is built from 14 residues. Germline trimming cut 5 bases from V and 2 bases from J; bases unmatched to any gene: 3. Germline V gene sequence: CDR1 MDHEN, CDR2 SYDVKM.

Comments on this clone: This CDR3 is also generated by other DNA sequences in the sample. The genes are TRBV6-5 and TRBJ2-1; possible D gene TRBD2, 6 bases. The CDR3 is 16 residues long. The germline V gene encodes CDR1 MNHEY and CDR2 SVGAGI. Trimming took off 0 bases at V and 10 bases at J, with 19 bases between the two ends. This CDR3 is CASSYSILGGTDEQFF. The DNA of the CDR3 is TGTGCCAGCAGTTACTCGATTCTCGGCGGGACGGACGAGCAGTTCTTC.

V is TRBV18 and J is TRBJ2-1; no definite D call. V lost 0 bases, J lost 2 bases, and 8 bases lay in between. Per the germline V gene, CDR1 is KGHSH and CDR2 is LQKENI. The CDR3 has 15 amino acids. The CDR3 loop is CASSPPLPAYNEQFF. The CDR3, as DNA: TGTGCCAGCTCACCACCGCTACCTGCCTACAATGAGCAGTTCTTC.

The chain uses TRBV7-9 and TRBJ2-7; unclear D gene. CDR3 length equals 11 residues. V dropped 4 bases and J dropped 7 bases, with 8 bases sitting between them. CDR1 and CDR2 from the germline V gene are SEHNR and FQNEAQ (reference sequence). The CDR3 sequence is CASSSTWEQYF. The DNA for the CDR3 is TGTGCCAGCAGCTCGACGTGGGAGCAGTACTTC.

This chain connects TRBV6-1 to TRBJ2-2, with 9 bases fitting TRBD2. Per the germline V gene, CDR1 is MNHNS and CDR2 is SASEGT. The CDR3 has 15 residues. With 6 bases clipped from V and 5 bases from J, the junction kept 7 bases outside the gene matches. The CDR3 bases are TGTGCCAGCAGGGATAGCGGGAGATATACCGGGGAGCTGTTTTTT. It translates to CASRDSGRYTGELFF.

This clone has a single count. The genes are TRBV9 and TRBJ2-7, with 11 positions matching TRBD2. In germline, CDR1 is SGDLS, CDR2 YYNGEE. The V and J ends lost 2 bases and 2 bases, in that order; junction bases with no gene match: 6. This CDR3 comprises 16 residues. DNA for the CDR3: TGTGCCAGCAGCGTTGGGGTAGCGGGAGGGACCTACGAGCAGTACTTC. As protein: CASSVGVAGGTYEQYF. The complete variable domain, with remaining parts taken from reference TRBV9 and TRBJ2-7, reads DSGVTQTPKHLITATGQRVTLRCSPRSGDLSVYWYQQSLDQGLQFLIQYYNGEERAKGNILERFSAQQFPDLHSELNLSSLELGDSALYFCASSVGVAGGTYEQYFGPGTRLTVT.

The chain combines TRBV28 with TRBJ1-5; TRBD1 matches 7 bases. The trim removed 0 bases at V and 4 bases at J, leaving 6 bases unmatched. The CDR3 is 16 amino acids. The germline CDR1 and CDR2 sequences are MDHEN and SYDVKM. The CDR3 region has the DNA TGTGCCAGCAGTTTATGGCGGCAGGGGGAAAATCAGCCCCAGCATTTT. This translates into CASSLWRQGENQPQHF.

V and J are TRBV19 and TRBJ1-2; 8 bases are shared with TRBD1. V gave up 5 bases and J gave up 5 bases; unmatched junction bases: 10. Germline V gene data show CDR1 as LNHDA and CDR2 as SQIVND (reference sequence). CDR3 length: 15 residues. CDR3 protein: CASSVSDRASYGYTF. The CDR3 coding sequence is TGTGCCAGTAGTGTCTCGGACAGGGCAAGTTATGGCTACACCTTC.

The chain employs TRBV9 and TRBJ2-1; D is perhaps TRBD1 or TRBD2 (5 bases each). The V end lost 3 bases, the J end lost 4 bases, and 8 bases lay between the germline ends. This CDR3 comprises 13 residues. Germline V gene lookup returns CDR1 SGDLS and CDR2 YYNGEE. The chain's CDR3 is CASSGDVYNEQFF. The CDR3 DNA reads TGTGCCAGCAGCGGGGACGTGTACAATGAGCAGTTCTTC.

The J gene is TRBJ1-2, the V gene TRBV6-5; no clear D gene. The CDR3 has 13 residues. With 4 bases removed from V and 8 bases from J, the gap between germline ends came to 14 bases. Germline V gene data show CDR1 as MNHEY and CDR2 as SVGAGI. The CDR3 sequence is CASSSWAANGYTF. CDR3 DNA: TGTGCCAGCAGTTCTTGGGCGGCTAACGGCTACACCTTC.

In its sample, this clone was seen once. The V and J genes are TRBV7-9 and TRBJ2-3; a possible D gene is TRBD1 (6 bases). V was shortened by 5 bases and J by 2 bases, with 11 bases between the two germline ends. CDR1 SEHNR and CDR2 FQNEAQ come from the germline V gene (reference sequence). This CDR3 contains 14 residues. The CDR3 coding sequence is TGTGCCAGCAGCATCGGACAGTACACAGATACGCAGTATTTT. Protein: CASSIGQYTDTQYF.

The chain employs TRBV6-6 and TRBJ1-5; D perhaps matches TRBD1 (5 bases). Looked up from germline, CDR1 is MNHNY and CDR2 is SVGAGI (reference sequence). The CDR3 extends over 15 amino acids. V gave up 6 bases and J gave up 0 bases, with 12 bases separating them. The CDR3 DNA reads TGTGCCAGCAGCGCGACAGTCTATAGCAATCAGCCCCAGCATTTT. Translation: CASSATVYSNQPQHF.

This clone was observed a few times. This chain joins TRBV2 and TRBJ1-5; D gene unclear. The CDR3 extends over 16 amino acids. Trimming took off 0 bases at V and 2 bases at J, with 11 bases between the two ends. Germline V gives CDR1 SNHLY, CDR2 FYNNEI. The CDR3 nucleotides read TGTGCCAGCAGTGAAGCCCAAGGGCTTGGCAATCAGCCCCAGCATTTT. Translating it yields CASSEAQGLGNQPQHF.

The V call is TRBV29-1, the J call TRBJ1-1, with 9 bases matching TRBD1. From germline, CDR1 is SQVTM and CDR2 ANQGSEA. V shed 6 bases and J 1 base; nucleotides not matched to a gene: 6. This CDR3 region has 14 residues. The CDR3 DNA follows: TGCAGCGTGCCGGGACAGGGACAGAACACTGAAGCTTTCTTT. It translates to CSVPGQGQNTEAFF.

This chain uses TRBV30 with TRBJ1-3; D remains unclear. The CDR3 is 16 residues long. The germline gives CDR1 GTSNPN, CDR2 SVGIG (reference sequence). The germline V and J ends were trimmed by 3 bases and 4 bases, with 19 bases remaining between them. The CDR3 bases are TGTGCCTGGAGCCCACGGGATGGGGTATCGGGAAACACCATATATTTT. Its protein product is CAWSPRDGVSGNTIYF.

The chain couples TRBV6-6 to TRBJ1-1; D gene unclear. CDR1 and CDR2 (germline): MNHNY, SVGAGI (reference sequence). Trimming took off 6 bases at V and 2 bases at J, with 10 bases between the two ends. This CDR3 has 13 residues. The CDR3 protein is CASSRAVNTEAFF. DNA of the CDR3: TGTGCCAGCAGCCGCGCAGTAAACACTGAAGCTTTCTTT.

The rearrangement joins TRBV4-1 to TRBJ2-5; TRBD2 agrees at 7 bases. The V and J ends lost 0 bases and 3 bases, in that order; junction bases with no gene match: 4. The germline V gene encodes CDR1 MGHRA and CDR2 YSYEKL. CDR3 size: 15 residues. CDR3 residues: CASSQEELAEETQYF. CDR3 DNA sequence: TGCGCCAGCAGCCAAGAGGAGCTAGCGGAAGAGACCCAGTACTTC.

The chain is built from TRBV7-9 and TRBJ2-3; 7 bases line up with TRBD2. The CDR3 is made up of 16 amino acids. Germline CDR1 and CDR2: SEHNR and FQNEAQ (reference sequence). V lost 5 bases to trimming and J lost 2 bases; unmatched junction nucleotides: 10. CDR3 sequence (DNA): TGTGCCAGCAGCCCCCCCTCGGGGGGATCCACAGATACGCAGTATTTT. This codes for CASSPPSGGSTDTQYF.

V is TRBV7-9 and J is TRBJ2-7, with 11 positions matching TRBD2. The CDR3 spans 14 residues. CDR1 and CDR2 (germline): SEHNR, FQNEAQ (reference sequence). Losses at the gene ends were 5 bases for V and 3 bases for J; bases not matched to a gene: 3. CDR3 residues: CASSPSGRFYEQYF. The CDR3 bases are TGTGCCAGCAGCCCTAGCGGGAGGTTCTACGAGCAGTACTTC.

A single count supports this clone. The CDR3 DNA sequence: TGTGCCAGTAGTATCCGGACAGGGGGGAGCACAGATACGCAGTATTTT. The encoded protein is CASSIRTGGSTDTQYF. The genes are TRBV19 and TRBJ2-3; 10 nucleotides line up with TRBD1. J lost 0 bases, V lost 3 bases, and 3 bases had no gene match. The CDR3 is 16 residues long. Germline lookup yields CDR1 LNHDA and CDR2 SQIVND (reference sequence). The full variable domain, completed using reference TRBV19 and TRBJ2-3, is DGGITQSPKYLFRKEGQNVTLSCEQNLNHDAMYWYRQDPGQGLRLIYYSQIVNDFQKGDIAEGYSVSREKKESFPLTVTSAQKNPTAFYLCASSIRTGGSTDTQYFGPGTRLTVL.

A remark on this clone: The same CDR3 also results from other DNA sequences found in this sample. The J gene is TRBJ2-7, the V gene TRBV11-3; 7 bases are shared with TRBD1. Germline CDR1 SGHNT, CDR2 YENEEA. Losses at the gene ends were 1 base for V and 4 bases for J; bases not matched to a gene: 7. This CDR3 region has 15 residues. CDR3 sequence (DNA): TGTGCCAGCAGCTTAGCTTCCGACAGGGTATACGAGCAGTACTTC. This translates into CASSLASDRVYEQYF.

The CDR3 coding sequence is TGTGCCAGCAGCCTGCAGGGTCTGGGCAATCAGCCCCAGCATTTT. Its protein product is CASSLQGLGNQPQHF. J is TRBJ1-5 and V is TRBV5-5, with a possible D match to TRBD1 (5 bases). In germline, CDR1 is SGHKS, CDR2 YYEKEE (reference sequence). The CDR3 covers 15 residues. V was trimmed by 4 bases and J by 2 bases, leaving 13 bases between them.

This chain links TRBV5-1 with TRBJ1-1; D not certain. The V end lost 0 bases, the J end lost 5 bases, and 11 bases lay between the germline ends. Germline V gene sequence: CDR1 SGHRS, CDR2 YFSETQ. The CDR3 runs 14 residues. The CDR3 loop reads CASSLAALETEAFF. CDR3 nucleotide sequence: TGCGCCAGCAGCTTGGCCGCCCTAGAGACTGAAGCTTTCTTT.